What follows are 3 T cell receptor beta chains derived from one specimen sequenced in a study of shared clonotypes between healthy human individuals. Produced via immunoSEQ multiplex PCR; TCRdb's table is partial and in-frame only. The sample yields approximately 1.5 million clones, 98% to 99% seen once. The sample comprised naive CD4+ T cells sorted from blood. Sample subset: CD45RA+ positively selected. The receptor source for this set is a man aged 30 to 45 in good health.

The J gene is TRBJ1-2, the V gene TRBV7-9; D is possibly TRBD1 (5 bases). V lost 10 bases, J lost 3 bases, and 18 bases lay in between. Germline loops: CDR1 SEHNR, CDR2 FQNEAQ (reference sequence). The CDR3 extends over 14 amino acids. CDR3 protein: CAIEGQGGDYGYTF. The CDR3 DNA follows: TGTGCCATCGAGGGCCAGGGAGGGGACTATGGCTACACCTTC.

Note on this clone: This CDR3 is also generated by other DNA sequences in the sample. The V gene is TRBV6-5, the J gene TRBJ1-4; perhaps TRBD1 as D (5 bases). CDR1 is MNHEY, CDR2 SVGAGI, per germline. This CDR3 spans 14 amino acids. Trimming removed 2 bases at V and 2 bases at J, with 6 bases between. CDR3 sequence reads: CASSYGGTNEKLFF. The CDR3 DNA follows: TGTGCCAGCAGTTACGGGGGGACTAATGAAAAACTGTTTTTT.

In nucleotides, the CDR3 is TGTGCCAGCAGTGAAGGGTATGAGCAGTTCTTC. It yields the protein CASSEGYEQFF. The rearrangement links TRBV2 to TRBJ2-1; D not certain. Germline V gene data show CDR1 as SNHLY and CDR2 as FYNNEI. V was clipped by 1 base and J by 8 bases, with 3 bases between them. The CDR3 runs to 11 residues.